This T cell receptor beta chain comes out of a study of metastatic and nonmetastatic thyroid tumors. Treatment of any kind had been given to no patient before thyroid surgery. Trimming took off 4 bases at V and 4 bases at J, with 14 bases between the two ends. The CDR3 consists of 14 residues. Germline loops: CDR1 MGHRA, CDR2 YSYEKL. This clone has a single count. In the source study's methods: Construction of a distant-metastasis classifier for papillary thyroid cancer relied on CDR3 differences across clinicopathological groups. TCRdb recomputed clones from the PCR reads via MiXCR. These V and J calls are TCRdb output, not the study's own analysis. The sample carries roughly 13,000 clones, about 33% recorded once.

The clonotype originates from a female donor with papillary thyroid cancer or a benign thyroid nodule (not recorded which). Some clones in this sample may be carry-over from other donors' samples. Sequenced: tumor tissue. The V and J genes are TRBV4-1 and TRBJ2-7; possibly TRBD1 for D (7 bases). The DNA for the CDR3 is TGCGCCAGCAGCCGCGGGACAGATGTATACGAGCAGTACTTC. It codes for CASSRGTDVYEQYF.